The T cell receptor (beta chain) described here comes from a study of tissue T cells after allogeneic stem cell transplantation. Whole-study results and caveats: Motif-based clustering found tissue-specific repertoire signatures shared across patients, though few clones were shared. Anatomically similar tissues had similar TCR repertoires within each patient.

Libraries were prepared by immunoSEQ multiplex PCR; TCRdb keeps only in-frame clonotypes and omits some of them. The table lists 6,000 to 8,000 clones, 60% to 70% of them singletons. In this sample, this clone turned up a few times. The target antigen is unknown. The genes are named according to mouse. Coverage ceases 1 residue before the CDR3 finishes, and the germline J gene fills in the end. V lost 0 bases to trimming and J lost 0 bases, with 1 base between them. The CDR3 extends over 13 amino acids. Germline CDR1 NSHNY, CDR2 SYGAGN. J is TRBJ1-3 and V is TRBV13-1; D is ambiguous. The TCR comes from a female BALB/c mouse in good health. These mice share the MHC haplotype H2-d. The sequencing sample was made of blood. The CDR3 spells CASSDVSGNTLYF. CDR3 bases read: TGTGCCAGCAGTGATGTTTCTGGAAATACGCTCTAT.